The present T cell receptor (beta chain) was sequenced within a study of naive and memory T cell subsets. General study results and limits: Clonotypes are single alpha or beta chains, not paired receptors. Naive repertoires, especially CD8, held a few larger clonotypes, possibly memory cells re-expressing CD45RA. TCR abundance followed a power law differing between naive and memory subsets.

This clonotype was found a few times. Its antigen is currently unknown. The germline V gene encodes CDR1 SGHVS and CDR2 FQNEAQ. The CDR3 sequence is 12 residues long. Trimming left V 5 bases short and J 10 bases short, with 14 bases between. The beta constant-region primer was an equimolar mix of two oligonucleotides covering TRBC1 and TRBC2. Ligated cDNA was amplified by four rounds of PCR with nested alpha and beta constant-region primers and SP2. A single record per CDR3 protein comes from TCRdb applying MiXCR to the UMI-ligation and nested PCR reads. The sample records tens of thousands of distinct CDR3 sequences, about 8.2% being singletons.

Material for sequencing was naive CD8+ T cells from blood. The J gene is TRBJ1-1, the V gene TRBV7-8, with a possible D match to TRBD1 (5 bases). This TCR came from a human donor in good health. The CDR3 loop is CASSATGTPAFF. The CDR3 DNA sequence: TGTGCCAGCAGCGCGACCGGGACCCCAGCTTTCTTT. The full variable domain, rest sourced from reference TRBV7-8 and TRBJ1-1, is GAGVSQSPRYKVAKRGQDVALRCDPISGHVSLFWYQQALGQGPEFLTYFQNEAQLDKSGLPSDRFFAERPEGSVSTLKIQRTQQEDSAVYLCASSATGTPAFFGQGTRLTVV.